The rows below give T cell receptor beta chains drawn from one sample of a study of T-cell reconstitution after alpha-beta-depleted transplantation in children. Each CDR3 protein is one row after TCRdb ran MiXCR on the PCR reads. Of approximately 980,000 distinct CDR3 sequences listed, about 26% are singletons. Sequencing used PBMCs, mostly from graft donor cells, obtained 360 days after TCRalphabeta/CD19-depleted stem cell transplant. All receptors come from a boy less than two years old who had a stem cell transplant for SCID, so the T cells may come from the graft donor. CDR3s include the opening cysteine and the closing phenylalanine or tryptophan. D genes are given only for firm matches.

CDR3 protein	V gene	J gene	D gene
CASSLSAGTGFHEQYF	TRBV7-9	TRBJ2-7	TRBD1
CATEGFSTDTQYF	TRBV24-1	TRBJ2-3	.
CASSLVPGGVQETQYF	TRBV5-1	TRBJ2-5	TRBD1
CSADRGRETQYF	TRBV29-1	TRBJ2-5	TRBD1
CSASWPTPNYGYTF	TRBV20-1	TRBJ1-2	.
CASSLEVRAAVAQYF	TRBV11-2	TRBJ2-5	.
CASSVVWDTSTGELFF	TRBV9	TRBJ2-2	.
CASSIGTSGAGEQFF	TRBV19	TRBJ2-1	TRBD2
CASSRDFTEAFF	TRBV5-1	TRBJ1-1	.
CSGITGGPEAFF	TRBV29-1	TRBJ1-1	TRBD1
CATSDLVRAYEQYF	TRBV24-1	TRBJ2-7	.
CASSLAAGWGTYEQYF	TRBV5-1	TRBJ2-7	.
CASSELAASGNTIYF	TRBV10-2	TRBJ1-3	.
CASRALSMGYSNQPQHF	TRBV6-1	TRBJ1-5	.
CASSHGGSEAFF	TRBV7-3	TRBJ1-1	.
CASRSPTTNEKLFF	TRBV5-1	TRBJ1-4	.